The T cell receptor beta chain under discussion was sequenced for a study of CD8+ T cells in alopecia areata. The sample holds a few counts of this clone. Extracted RNA was reverse transcribed, and the resulting cDNA served as sequencing template. Assay: immunoSEQ multiplex PCR; the TCRdb copy retains only in-frame clones and omits some. The sample consists of under 200,000 clones, around three fifths of them appearing once. Treatment here: oral pan-JAK inhibitor, 5-10 mg twice daily. Germline CDR1 is MGHRA and CDR2 is YSYEKL. The CDR3 contains 16 residues. The J segment lost 8 bases and the V segment lost 4 bases, leaving 16 bases of the junction unmatched.

This chain connects TRBV4-1 to TRBJ2-5; 7 bases are shared with TRBD2. This TCR was sampled from a human donor with alopecia areata. This specimen consisted of CD4+ T cells sorted from blood, obtained at week 4, from a patient treated with tofacitinib. This CDR3 reads CASSRARDYLVGTQYF. In DNA form, the CDR3 reads TGCGCCAGCAGCCGAGCCCGGGACTACCTCGTCGGAACCCAGTACTTC.